This T cell receptor (beta chain) was recovered during a study of blood T cell repertoires in COVID-19. CDR3 length: 16 amino acids. V was pared by 2 bases and J by 4 bases, with 10 bases of the junction left unmatched. Germline CDR1 MNHNY, CDR2 SVGAGI (reference sequence). Clones were sequenced by immunoSEQ multiplex PCR, and TCRdb holds only the in-frame ones, with some missing. The table has under 350,000 clones, 70% to 90% seen once. This sequence joins TRBV6-6 and TRBJ1-2, with 7 bases that match TRBD1. The specimen was peripheral blood. This TCR came from a man aged 18 to 35 with active or convalescent COVID-19. DNA of the CDR3: TGTGCCAGCAGTTACCCTCGACAGGGTTTTCCCTATGGCTACACCTTC. Its translation is CASSYPRQGFPYGYTF.